This T cell receptor (beta chain) was identified during a study of blood T cell repertoires in COVID-19. Across the study: PBMCs, B-cell-depleted T cells, or T cells provided the cDNA or gDNA that made up the material.

Per germline, CDR1 SGHRS and CDR2 YFSETQ. CDR3 size: 15 residues. Trimming at V came to 8 bases and at J to 4 bases, leaving 13 bases not matched to a gene. Some clones are missing from TCRdb's copy, which holds only in-frame ones; the method was immunoSEQ multiplex PCR. The table records just over 250,000 clones, less than 90% of them present only once. Specimen: peripheral blood. The TCR was taken from a man in his 60s who had recovered from COVID-19. This chain links TRBV5-1 with TRBJ2-5; 8 bases are a match to TRBD2. The CDR3 bases are TGCGCCAGTACGCTAAGTCGGGGGGGCCTAGAGACCCAGTACTTC. As protein: CASTLSRGGLETQYF. The full variable domain, completed using reference TRBV5-1 and TRBJ2-5, is KAGVTQTPRYLIKTRGQQVTLSCSPISGHRSVSWYQQTPGQGLQFLFEYFSETQRNKGNFPGRFSGRQFSNSRSEMNVSTLELGDSALYLCASTLSRGGLETQYFGPGTRLLVL.